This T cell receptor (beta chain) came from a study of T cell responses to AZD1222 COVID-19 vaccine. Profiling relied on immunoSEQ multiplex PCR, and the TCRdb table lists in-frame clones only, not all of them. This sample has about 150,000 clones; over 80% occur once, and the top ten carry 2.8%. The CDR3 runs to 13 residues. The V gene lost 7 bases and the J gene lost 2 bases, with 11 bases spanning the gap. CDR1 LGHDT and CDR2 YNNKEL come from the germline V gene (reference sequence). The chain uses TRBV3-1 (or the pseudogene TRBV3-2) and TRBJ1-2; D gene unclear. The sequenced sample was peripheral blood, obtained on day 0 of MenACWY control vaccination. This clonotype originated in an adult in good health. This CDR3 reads CASTPAGNYGYTF. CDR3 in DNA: TGTGCCAGCACCCCCGCCGGAAACTATGGCTACACCTTC.